The rows below give T cell receptor beta chains drawn from one sample of a study of CD8 T cells in ankylosing spondylitis. TCRdb re-analysed the 5' RACE reads in MiXCR, keeping a single row per CDR3 protein. Of roughly 180,000 distinct CDR3 sequences in the sample, around 13% were seen once. Sequenced material: blood, either unsorted or a sorted T cell fraction (not recorded which). The receptors here all came from a male donor with ankylosing spondylitis or in good health (not recorded which). CDR3s include the opening cysteine and the closing phenylalanine or tryptophan. The D gene is left open where the match is weak. Clone size, where shown, is once, few, many, or a class for clones that have expanded.

d_gene: .; abundance: .; v_gene: TRBV3-1; j_gene: TRBJ1-2; CDR3aa: CASSQGRTDGYTF; CDR3nt: TGTGCCAGCAGCCAAGGAAGGACAGACGGCTACACCTTC
d_gene: .; abundance: few; v_gene: TRBV3-1; j_gene: TRBJ2-7; CDR3aa: CASSHPPSSYEQYF; CDR3nt: TGTGCCAGCAGCCATCCCCCAAGCTCCTACGAGCAGTACTTC
d_gene: .; abundance: .; v_gene: TRBV12-3/TRBV12-4; j_gene: TRBJ2-3; CDR3aa: CASSNSWRGAADTQYF; CDR3nt: TGTGCCAGCAGTAACAGCTGGCGGGGTGCCGCAGATACGCAGTATTTT
d_gene: TRBD1; abundance: few; v_gene: TRBV3-1; j_gene: TRBJ1-2; CDR3aa: CASSQGTGSNYGYTF; CDR3nt: TGTGCCAGCAGCCAGGGGACAGGCTCTAACTATGGCTACACCTTC
d_gene: .; abundance: few; v_gene: TRBV7-9; j_gene: TRBJ1-1; CDR3aa: CASRLGPTEAFF; CDR3nt: TGTGCCAGCAGACTCGGGCCCACTGAAGCTTTCTTT
d_gene: TRBD2; abundance: .; v_gene: TRBV30; j_gene: TRBJ2-1; CDR3aa: CAWSPGTNPFF; CDR3nt: TGTGCCTGGAGTCCCGGGACTAATCCGTTCTTC
d_gene: .; abundance: few; v_gene: TRBV5-1; j_gene: TRBJ2-7; CDR3aa: CASSPLGAYEQYF; CDR3nt: TGCGCCAGCAGCCCTTTGGGGGCCTACGAGCAGTACTTC
d_gene: .; abundance: many; v_gene: TRBV21-1; j_gene: TRBJ2-1; CDR3aa: CASSKVAENEQFF; CDR3nt: TGTGCCAGCAGCAAAGTGGCGGAAAATGAGCAGTTCTTC
d_gene: .; abundance: few; v_gene: TRBV6-5; j_gene: TRBJ2-2; CDR3aa: CASSFQTGGTGELFF; CDR3nt: TGTGCCAGCAGTTTTCAGACAGGTGGAACCGGGGAGCTGTTTTTT
d_gene: .; abundance: few; v_gene: TRBV27; j_gene: TRBJ2-2; CDR3aa: CASAHTGELFF; CDR3nt: TGTGCCAGCGCCCACACCGGGGAGCTGTTTTTT
d_gene: .; abundance: once; v_gene: TRBV6-4; j_gene: TRBJ2-1; CDR3aa: CASIDAPGGLPSTYNEQFF; CDR3nt: TGTGCCAGCATTGACGCACCCGGGGGATTACCATCGACTTACAATGAGCAGTTCTTC
d_gene: TRBD2; abundance: few; v_gene: TRBV6-1; j_gene: TRBJ2-1; CDR3aa: CASSPGFTSGRSMFF; CDR3nt: TGTGCCAGCAGTCCCGGGTTCACTAGCGGGAGGAGCATGTTCTTC
d_gene: TRBD2; abundance: many; v_gene: TRBV12-3/TRBV12-4; j_gene: TRBJ2-3; CDR3aa: CASSFGGASTDTQYF; CDR3nt: TGTGCCAGCAGTTTCGGGGGGGCCAGCACAGATACGCAGTATTTT
d_gene: TRBD1; abundance: few; v_gene: TRBV4-1; j_gene: TRBJ2-3; CDR3aa: CASSLRDRGGLGTDTQYF; CDR3nt: TGCGCCAGCAGCCTCCGGGACAGGGGTGGTTTGGGCACAGATACGCAGTATTTT
d_gene: TRBD2; abundance: few; v_gene: TRBV4-1; j_gene: TRBJ2-1; CDR3aa: CASSQRTSGGYYNEQFF; CDR3nt: TGCGCCAGCAGCCAACGGACTAGCGGGGGGTATTACAATGAGCAGTTCTTC
d_gene: .; abundance: few; v_gene: TRBV2; j_gene: TRBJ1-5; CDR3aa: CASSIGTPNQPQHF; CDR3nt: TGTGCCAGCAGCATCGGGACCCCGAATCAGCCCCAGCATTTT
d_gene: TRBD1; abundance: .; v_gene: TRBV27; j_gene: TRBJ2-7; CDR3aa: CASSYYGTGIEQYF; CDR3nt: TGTGCCAGCAGTTACTATGGGACAGGGATCGAGCAGTACTTC
d_gene: .; abundance: few; v_gene: TRBV30; j_gene: TRBJ1-2; CDR3aa: CAWSGRGEHTF; CDR3nt: TGTGCCTGGAGTGGAAGAGGGGAGCACACCTTC
d_gene: TRBD1; abundance: .; v_gene: TRBV7-9; j_gene: TRBJ1-2; CDR3aa: CASSSRAGQGNYGYTF; CDR3nt: TGTGCCAGCAGCTCCCGGGCGGGACAGGGGAACTATGGCTACACCTTC
d_gene: .; abundance: .; v_gene: TRBV11-2; j_gene: TRBJ2-5; CDR3aa: CASSFGAGSRETQYF; CDR3nt: TGTGCCAGCAGCTTTGGAGCGGGCTCTAGGGAGACCCAGTACTTC
d_gene: .; abundance: many; v_gene: TRBV24-1; j_gene: TRBJ2-2; CDR3aa: CATSDPNRVGELFF; CDR3nt: TGTGCCACCAGTGACCCGAACAGGGTCGGGGAGCTGTTTTTT
d_gene: .; abundance: many; v_gene: TRBV12-3/TRBV12-4; j_gene: TRBJ2-1; CDR3aa: CASSLVAGGYNEQFF; CDR3nt: TGTGCCAGCAGTTTAGTGGCAGGGGGGTACAATGAGCAGTTCTTC
d_gene: TRBD2; abundance: .; v_gene: TRBV7-6; j_gene: TRBJ2-7; CDR3aa: CASSSTSATYEQYF; CDR3nt: TGTGCCAGCAGCTCGACTAGCGCGACCTACGAGCAGTACTTC
d_gene: TRBD2; abundance: .; v_gene: TRBV4-1; j_gene: TRBJ2-4; CDR3aa: CASSFFSGTSGVAKNIQYF; CDR3nt: TGCGCCAGCAGCTTTTTTTCCGGGACTAGCGGTGTAGCCAAAAACATTCAGTACTTC
d_gene: .; abundance: .; v_gene: TRBV20-1; j_gene: TRBJ1-1; CDR3aa: CSARGWGGMNTEAFF; CDR3nt: TGCAGTGCTAGAGGTTGGGGGGGGATGAACACTGAAGCTTTCTTT
d_gene: .; abundance: .; v_gene: TRBV27; j_gene: TRBJ2-7; CDR3aa: CASSFGQLGYEQYF; CDR3nt: TGTGCCAGCAGTTTTGGACAGCTAGGCTACGAGCAGTACTTC
d_gene: .; abundance: .; v_gene: TRBV11-2; j_gene: TRBJ1-1; CDR3aa: CASSSYSYLEAFF; CDR3nt: TGTGCCAGCAGCTCGTATAGTTACCTAGAAGCTTTCTTT
d_gene: TRBD1; abundance: .; v_gene: TRBV7-9; j_gene: TRBJ1-1; CDR3aa: CASSLTGMDTEAFF; CDR3nt: TGTGCCAGCAGCTTGACAGGGATGGACACTGAAGCTTTCTTT
d_gene: .; abundance: .; v_gene: TRBV6-1; j_gene: TRBJ2-7; CDR3aa: CASSPGHLYEQYF; CDR3nt: TGTGCCAGCAGTCCCGGACATCTTTACGAGCAGTACTTC
d_gene: TRBD2; abundance: .; v_gene: TRBV7-8; j_gene: TRBJ2-1; CDR3aa: CASSLPSGGLYNEQFF; CDR3nt: TGTGCCAGCAGCTTGCCCAGCGGGGGGCTCTACAATGAGCAGTTCTTC
d_gene: TRBD1; abundance: few; v_gene: TRBV12-3/TRBV12-4; j_gene: TRBJ1-2; CDR3aa: CASSRPDRVGDGYTF; CDR3nt: TGTGCCAGCAGCCGCCCGGACAGGGTCGGCGATGGCTACACCTTC
d_gene: .; abundance: many; v_gene: TRBV27; j_gene: TRBJ2-3; CDR3aa: CASSLASTDTQYF; CDR3nt: TGTGCCAGCAGTTTGGCTTCCACAGATACGCAGTATTTT
d_gene: .; abundance: few; v_gene: TRBV7-9; j_gene: TRBJ2-7; CDR3aa: CASRLARGGPDEQYF; CDR3nt: TGTGCCAGCCGCTTAGCCAGGGGAGGGCCCGACGAGCAGTACTTC
d_gene: .; abundance: .; v_gene: TRBV9; j_gene: TRBJ2-7; CDR3aa: CASSVATGVVYEQYF; CDR3nt: TGTGCCAGCAGCGTAGCTACGGGGGTAGTATACGAGCAGTACTTC
d_gene: TRBD1; abundance: .; v_gene: TRBV6-4; j_gene: TRBJ2-1; CDR3aa: CASSREPGQGAYNEQFF; CDR3nt: TGTGCCAGCAGTAGAGAACCGGGACAGGGGGCCTACAATGAGCAGTTCTTC
d_gene: .; abundance: .; v_gene: TRBV11-2; j_gene: TRBJ2-2; CDR3aa: CASSPPVDTGELFF; CDR3nt: TGTGCCAGCAGCCCACCTGTGGACACCGGGGAGCTGTTTTTT
d_gene: TRBD2; abundance: .; v_gene: TRBV12-3/TRBV12-4; j_gene: TRBJ2-1; CDR3aa: CASSTPGLAMGADEQFF; CDR3nt: TGTGCCAGCAGTACTCCGGGACTAGCTATGGGGGCGGATGAGCAGTTCTTC
d_gene: TRBD2; abundance: few; v_gene: TRBV27; j_gene: TRBJ2-1; CDR3aa: CASSPYTSGRFDNEQFF; CDR3nt: TGTGCCAGCAGTCCATATACTAGCGGGAGGTTCGACAATGAGCAGTTCTTC
d_gene: .; abundance: few; v_gene: TRBV4-2; j_gene: TRBJ2-7; CDR3aa: CASSQDVGGQGYF; CDR3nt: TGTGCCAGCAGCCAAGATGTCGGCGGCCAAGGGTACTTC
d_gene: .; abundance: few; v_gene: TRBV6-1; j_gene: TRBJ1-2; CDR3aa: CASSPGQTRANYGYTF; CDR3nt: TGTGCCAGCAGTCCCGGACAGACTCGAGCTAACTATGGCTACACCTTC
d_gene: TRBD1; abundance: few; v_gene: TRBV27; j_gene: TRBJ2-1; CDR3aa: CASSSLYRDRDNEQFF; CDR3nt: TGTGCCAGCAGTTCCCTATACCGGGACAGGGACAATGAGCAGTTCTTC
d_gene: .; abundance: many; v_gene: TRBV5-6; j_gene: TRBJ2-7; CDR3aa: CASSFWTGSYEQYF; CDR3nt: TGTGCCAGCAGCTTCTGGACGGGCTCCTACGAGCAGTACTTC
d_gene: .; abundance: .; v_gene: TRBV12-5; j_gene: TRBJ1-1; CDR3aa: CATSAFKWGGTEAFF; CDR3nt: TGTGCCACCTCCGCCTTTAAGTGGGGGGGCACTGAAGCTTTCTTT
d_gene: TRBD2; abundance: .; v_gene: TRBV4-1; j_gene: TRBJ2-3; CDR3aa: CASSSPPRLAGVEDTQYF; CDR3nt: TGCGCCAGCAGCTCCCCTCCCAGACTAGCGGGAGTAGAAGATACGCAGTATTTT
d_gene: .; abundance: .; v_gene: TRBV29-1; j_gene: TRBJ1-2; CDR3aa: CSVGSEVEGYTF; CDR3nt: TGCAGCGTTGGGTCGGAGGTTGAGGGCTACACCTTC
d_gene: .; abundance: .; v_gene: TRBV5-6; j_gene: TRBJ2-2; CDR3aa: CASKLDSNTGELFF; CDR3nt: TGTGCCAGCAAGTTAGACTCGAACACCGGGGAGCTGTTTTTT
d_gene: .; abundance: .; v_gene: TRBV20-1; j_gene: TRBJ1-2; CDR3aa: CSARGREAEGYTF; CDR3nt: TGCAGTGCTAGAGGCAGGGAGGCAGAAGGCTACACCTTC
d_gene: .; abundance: .; v_gene: TRBV6-2/TRBV6-3; j_gene: TRBJ2-4; CDR3aa: CASTSPPGDIQYF; CDR3nt: TGTGCCAGCACTAGTCCCCCCGGGGACATTCAGTACTTC
d_gene: TRBD1; abundance: .; v_gene: TRBV6-5; j_gene: TRBJ1-1; CDR3aa: CASSYRAGGAGTEAFF; CDR3nt: TGTGCCAGCAGTTACCGTGCAGGGGGCGCGGGGACTGAAGCTTTCTTT
d_gene: .; abundance: few; v_gene: TRBV21-1; j_gene: TRBJ2-3; CDR3aa: CASSTPSRDTQYF; CDR3nt: TGTGCCAGCAGCACCCCTAGCAGGGATACGCAGTATTTT
d_gene: .; abundance: few; v_gene: TRBV14; j_gene: TRBJ1-3; CDR3aa: CASSQVPASGNTIYF; CDR3nt: TGTGCCAGCAGCCAAGTTCCGGCCTCTGGAAACACCATATATTTT
d_gene: TRBD1; abundance: few; v_gene: TRBV7-9; j_gene: TRBJ2-3; CDR3aa: CASSSDRGADTQYF; CDR3nt: TGTGCCAGCAGCTCAGACAGGGGCGCAGATACGCAGTATTTT
d_gene: .; abundance: .; v_gene: TRBV11-2; j_gene: TRBJ2-7; CDR3aa: CASSLGVRLSYEQYF; CDR3nt: TGTGCCAGCAGCTTAGGTGTCAGGCTTTCCTACGAGCAGTACTTC
d_gene: .; abundance: few; v_gene: TRBV20-1; j_gene: TRBJ2-7; CDR3aa: CSAINRVTRNEQYF; CDR3nt: TGCAGTGCTATCAACAGGGTAACGAGGAACGAGCAGTACTTC
d_gene: .; abundance: .; v_gene: TRBV7-9; j_gene: TRBJ1-4; CDR3aa: CASSSGSNEKLFF; CDR3nt: TGTGCCAGCAGCAGCGGGAGTAATGAAAAACTGTTTTTT
d_gene: TRBD2; abundance: many; v_gene: TRBV14; j_gene: TRBJ2-3; CDR3aa: CASSQDSSGDYTDTQYF; CDR3nt: TGTGCCAGCAGCCAAGATTCGAGCGGGGACTACACAGATACGCAGTATTTT
d_gene: TRBD1; abundance: few; v_gene: TRBV5-6; j_gene: TRBJ2-7; CDR3aa: CASSSRDSTYEQYF; CDR3nt: TGTGCCAGCAGCTCTCGGGACAGTACCTACGAGCAGTACTTC
d_gene: TRBD1; abundance: few; v_gene: TRBV7-9; j_gene: TRBJ2-2; CDR3aa: CASSATGVIGELFF; CDR3nt: TGTGCCAGCAGCGCCACAGGGGTTATCGGGGAGCTGTTTTTT
d_gene: .; abundance: many; v_gene: TRBV7-9; j_gene: TRBJ2-4; CDR3aa: CASSAYPRGGKNIQYF; CDR3nt: TGTGCCAGCAGCGCCTACCCCCGGGGCGGCAAAAACATTCAGTACTTC
d_gene: .; abundance: .; v_gene: TRBV6-1; j_gene: TRBJ2-1; CDR3aa: CASSEDKTYNEQFF; CDR3nt: TGTGCCAGCAGTGAAGACAAAACCTACAATGAGCAGTTCTTC